Listed below are T cell receptor beta chains from one sample, sequenced in a study of blood T cell repertoires in COVID-19. Only in-frame clones appear in the TCRdb table, and some are missing; sequencing was by immunoSEQ multiplex PCR. This table has around 190,000 clones, 70% to 90% appearing once. The sequencing sample was made of PBMCs or T cells enriched from blood (not recorded which). The source is a man aged 40-50 years who had recovered from COVID-19. Each CDR3 is given with its conserved first and last residue. Fields, in order: V gene, clone size, J gene, D gene, CDR3 protein, CDR3 DNA. The D gene is left open where the match is weak. Clone size is stated in some rows and not others, as once, few, many or a class when expanded.

v_call: TRBV30
clone_size: once
j_call: TRBJ1-5
d_call: -
cdr3_aa: CAWREQGGSNQPQHF
cdr3_nt: TGTGCCTGGAGGGAACAGGGTGGAAGCAATCAGCCCCAGCATTTT

v_call: TRBV12-3/TRBV12-4
clone_size: -
j_call: TRBJ2-5
d_call: -
cdr3_aa: CASSGGGETQYF
cdr3_nt: TGTGCCAGCAGTGGGGGAGGAGAGACCCAGTACTTC

v_call: TRBV10-3
clone_size: -
j_call: TRBJ1-2
d_call: -
cdr3_aa: CAISAGNAANYGYTF
cdr3_nt: TGTGCCATCAGTGCCGGGAATGCAGCTAACTATGGCTACACCTTC

v_call: TRBV2
clone_size: few
j_call: TRBJ1-5
d_call: -
cdr3_aa: CASGVAGGNQPQHF
cdr3_nt: TGTGCCAGCGGAGTGGCGGGGGGCAATCAGCCCCAGCATTTT

v_call: TRBV27
clone_size: -
j_call: TRBJ2-2
d_call: TRBD2
cdr3_aa: CASTPLGLAPSTGELFF
cdr3_nt: TGTGCCAGCACCCCCCTAGGACTAGCGCCCTCGACCGGGGAGCTGTTTTTT

v_call: TRBV20-1
clone_size: -
j_call: TRBJ1-5
d_call: -
cdr3_aa: CSASGRIGGNQPQHF
cdr3_nt: TGCAGTGCTAGTGGACGGATTGGAGGCAATCAGCCCCAGCATTTT

v_call: TRBV5-8
clone_size: -
j_call: TRBJ2-7
d_call: -
cdr3_aa: CASNRRTIYEQYF
cdr3_nt: TGTGCCAGCAACCGGCGGACTATCTACGAGCAGTACTTC

v_call: TRBV2
clone_size: few
j_call: TRBJ2-1
d_call: -
cdr3_aa: CASSEGISSRHNEQFF
cdr3_nt: TGTGCCAGCAGTGAAGGGATTTCTAGTCGCCACAATGAGCAGTTCTTC

v_call: TRBV2
clone_size: -
j_call: TRBJ2-1
d_call: TRBD2
cdr3_aa: CASSAGLAGGSYNEQFF
cdr3_nt: TGTGCCAGCAGTGCGGGACTAGCGGGGGGCTCCTACAATGAGCAGTTCTTC

v_call: TRBV7-9
clone_size: -
j_call: TRBJ2-7
d_call: -
cdr3_aa: CASSGGAGSSYEQYF
cdr3_nt: TGTGCCAGCAGCGGGGGGGCAGGGAGCTCCTACGAGCAGTACTTC

v_call: TRBV4-2
clone_size: -
j_call: TRBJ2-7
d_call: TRBD2
cdr3_aa: CASSPAKGLAGGRSYEQYF
cdr3_nt: TGTGCCAGCAGCCCTGCAAAAGGACTAGCGGGAGGTAGATCCTACGAGCAGTACTTC

v_call: TRBV2
clone_size: once
j_call: TRBJ1-4
d_call: TRBD1
cdr3_aa: CASQGQGVDKLFF
cdr3_nt: TGTGCCAGCCAGGGACAGGGGGTAGACAAACTGTTTTTT

v_call: TRBV14
clone_size: few
j_call: TRBJ1-2
d_call: -
cdr3_aa: CASSPNAANYGYTF
cdr3_nt: TGTGCCAGCAGCCCTAACGCGGCAAACTATGGCTACACCTTC

v_call: TRBV30
clone_size: few
j_call: TRBJ2-5
d_call: -
cdr3_aa: CAWSWTPQETQYF
cdr3_nt: TGTGCCTGGAGCTGGACACCCCAAGAGACCCAGTACTTC

v_call: TRBV5-1
clone_size: -
j_call: TRBJ2-7
d_call: -
cdr3_aa: CASSLVGGSYEQYF
cdr3_nt: TGCGCCAGCAGCCTAGTAGGGGGCTCCTACGAGCAGTACTTC

v_call: TRBV9
clone_size: -
j_call: TRBJ1-2
d_call: -
cdr3_aa: CASSVDGDGYTF
cdr3_nt: TGTGCCAGCAGCGTAGACGGAGATGGCTACACCTTC

v_call: TRBV5-1
clone_size: -
j_call: TRBJ1-4
d_call: -
cdr3_aa: CASRRPGSANEKLFF
cdr3_nt: TGCGCCAGCAGGCGGCCGGGGTCGGCTAATGAAAAACTGTTTTTT